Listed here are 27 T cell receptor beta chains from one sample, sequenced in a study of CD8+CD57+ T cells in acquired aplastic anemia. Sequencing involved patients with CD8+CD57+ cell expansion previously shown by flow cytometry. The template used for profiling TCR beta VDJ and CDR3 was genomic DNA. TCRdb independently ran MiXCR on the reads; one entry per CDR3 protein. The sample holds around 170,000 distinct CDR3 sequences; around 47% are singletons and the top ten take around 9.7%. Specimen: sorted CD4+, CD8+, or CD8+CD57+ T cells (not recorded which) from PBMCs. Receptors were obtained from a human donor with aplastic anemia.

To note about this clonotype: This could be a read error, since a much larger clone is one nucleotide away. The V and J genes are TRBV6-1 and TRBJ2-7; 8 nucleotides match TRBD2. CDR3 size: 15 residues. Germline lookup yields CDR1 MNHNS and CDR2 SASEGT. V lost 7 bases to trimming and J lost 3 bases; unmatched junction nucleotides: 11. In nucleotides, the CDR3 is TGTGCCAGCAATCCCTACGGGGGGGTCTTCTACGAGCAGTACTTC. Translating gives CASNPYGGVFYEQYF.

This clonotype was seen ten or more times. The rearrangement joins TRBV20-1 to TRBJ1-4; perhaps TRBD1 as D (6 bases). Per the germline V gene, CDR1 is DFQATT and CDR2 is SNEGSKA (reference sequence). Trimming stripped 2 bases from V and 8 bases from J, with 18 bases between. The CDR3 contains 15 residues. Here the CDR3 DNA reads TGCAGTGCTAGATCGCCCCAGGGGAGGGGGGAAAAACTGTTTTTT. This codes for CSARSPQGRGEKLFF.

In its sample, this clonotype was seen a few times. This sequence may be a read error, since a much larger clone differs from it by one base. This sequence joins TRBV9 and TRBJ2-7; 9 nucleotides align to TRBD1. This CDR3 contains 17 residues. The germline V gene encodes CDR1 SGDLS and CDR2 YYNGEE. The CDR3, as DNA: TGTGCCAGCAGCGTAGCTCTACAGACAGGGGGACCCTACGGGCAGTACTTC. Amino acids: CASSVALQTGGPYGQYF.

CDR3 residues: CASSSRQGSRIYEQYF. In nucleotides, the CDR3 is TGTGCCAGCAGTTCTCGACAGGGCAGCAGGATTTACGAGCAGTACTTC. V gene TRBV2 combines with J gene TRBJ2-7; 7 bases are shared with TRBD1. Germline V gene data show CDR1 as SNHLY and CDR2 as FYNNEI. The junction had 14 bases not matched to a gene; V was cut back by 5 bases and J by 4 bases. The CDR3 sequence is 16 residues long.

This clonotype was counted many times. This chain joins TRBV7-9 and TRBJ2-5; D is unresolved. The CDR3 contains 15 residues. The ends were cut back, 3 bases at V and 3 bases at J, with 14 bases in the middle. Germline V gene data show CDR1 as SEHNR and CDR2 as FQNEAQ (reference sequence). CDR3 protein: CASSFDLTGEETQYF. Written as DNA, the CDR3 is TGTGCCAGCAGCTTCGATTTAACTGGGGAAGAGACCCAGTACTTC. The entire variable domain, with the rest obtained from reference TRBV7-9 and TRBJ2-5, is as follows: DTGVSQNPRHKITKRGQNVTFRCDPISEHNRLYWYRQTLGQGPEFLTYFQNEAQLEKSRLLSDRFSAERPKGSFSTLEIQRTEQGDSAMYLCASSFDLTGEETQYFGPGTRLLVL.

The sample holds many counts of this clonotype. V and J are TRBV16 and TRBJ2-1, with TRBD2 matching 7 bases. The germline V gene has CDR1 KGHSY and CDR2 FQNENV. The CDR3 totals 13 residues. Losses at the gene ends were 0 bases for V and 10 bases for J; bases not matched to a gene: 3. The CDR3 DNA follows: TGTGCCAGCAGCCAATCCCAGGGAGGGGAGCAGTTCTTC. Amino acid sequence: CASSQSQGGEQFF.

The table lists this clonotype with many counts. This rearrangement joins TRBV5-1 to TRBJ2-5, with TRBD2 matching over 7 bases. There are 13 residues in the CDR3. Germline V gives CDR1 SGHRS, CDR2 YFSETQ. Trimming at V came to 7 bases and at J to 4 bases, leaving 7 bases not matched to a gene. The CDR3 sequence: CASASGTGETQYF. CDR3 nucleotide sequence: TGCGCCAGCGCCAGCGGGACTGGAGAGACCCAGTACTTC.

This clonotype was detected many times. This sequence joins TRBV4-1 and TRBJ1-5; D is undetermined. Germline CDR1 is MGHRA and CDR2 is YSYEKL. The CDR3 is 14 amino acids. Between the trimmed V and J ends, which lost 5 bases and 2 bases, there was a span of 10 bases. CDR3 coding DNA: TGCGCCAGCAGCTTCGGGATGGGCAATCAGCCCCAGCATTTT. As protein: CASSFGMGNQPQHF.

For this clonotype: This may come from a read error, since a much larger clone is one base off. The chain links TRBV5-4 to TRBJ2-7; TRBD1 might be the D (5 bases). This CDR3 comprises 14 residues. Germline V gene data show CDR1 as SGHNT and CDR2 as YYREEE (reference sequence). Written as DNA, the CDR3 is TGTGCCGGCAGCTTGAGACAGAACTCCTACGAGCAGTACTTC. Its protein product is CAGSLRQNSYEQYF.

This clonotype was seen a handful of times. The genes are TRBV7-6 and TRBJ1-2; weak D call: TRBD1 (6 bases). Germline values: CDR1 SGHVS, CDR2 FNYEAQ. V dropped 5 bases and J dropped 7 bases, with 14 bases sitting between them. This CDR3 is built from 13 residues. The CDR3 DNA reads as TGTGCCAGCAGCCAAGGGGGGGCGCGTGGCTACACCTTC. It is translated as CASSQGGARGYTF. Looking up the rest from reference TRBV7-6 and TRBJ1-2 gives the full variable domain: GAGVSQSPRYKVTKRGQDVALRCDPISGHVSLYWYRQALGQGPEFLTYFNYEAQQDKSGLPNDRFSAERPEGSISTLTIQRTEQRDSAMYRCASSQGGARGYTFGSGTRLTVV.

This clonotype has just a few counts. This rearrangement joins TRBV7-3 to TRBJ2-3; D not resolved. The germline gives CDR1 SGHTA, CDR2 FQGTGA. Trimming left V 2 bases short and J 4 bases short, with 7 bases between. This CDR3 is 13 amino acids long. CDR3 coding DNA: TGTGCCAGCAGCTTAGGGATATCAGATACGCAGTATTTT. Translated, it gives CASSLGISDTQYF.

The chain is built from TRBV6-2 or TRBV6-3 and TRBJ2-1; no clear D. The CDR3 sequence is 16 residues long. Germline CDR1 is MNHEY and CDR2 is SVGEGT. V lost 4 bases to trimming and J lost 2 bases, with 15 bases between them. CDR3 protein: CASSSDPFGPYNEQFF. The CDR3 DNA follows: TGTGCCAGCAGTTCCGACCCCTTCGGGCCCTACAATGAGCAGTTCTTC.

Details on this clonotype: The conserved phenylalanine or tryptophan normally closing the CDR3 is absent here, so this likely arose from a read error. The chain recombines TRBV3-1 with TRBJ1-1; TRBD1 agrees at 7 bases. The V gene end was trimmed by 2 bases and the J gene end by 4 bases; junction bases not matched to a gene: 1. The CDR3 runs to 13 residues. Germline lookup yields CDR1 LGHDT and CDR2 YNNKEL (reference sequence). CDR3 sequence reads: CASSQQGGTEAFL. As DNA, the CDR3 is TGTGCCAGCAGCCAACAGGGGGGCACTGAAGCTTTCCTT.

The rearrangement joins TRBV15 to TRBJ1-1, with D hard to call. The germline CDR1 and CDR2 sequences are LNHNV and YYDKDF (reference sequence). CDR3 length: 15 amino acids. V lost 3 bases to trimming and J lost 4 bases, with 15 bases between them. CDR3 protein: CATSSSDRRGTEAFF. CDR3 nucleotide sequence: TGTGCCACCAGCAGTTCAGACCGGCGGGGCACTGAAGCTTTCTTT.

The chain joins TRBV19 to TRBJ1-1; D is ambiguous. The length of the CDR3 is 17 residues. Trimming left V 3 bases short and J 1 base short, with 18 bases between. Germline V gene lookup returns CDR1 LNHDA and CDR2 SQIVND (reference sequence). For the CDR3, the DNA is TGTGCCAGTAGTATCACAGTCGGCGCGTCGTCGAACACTGAAGCTTTCTTT. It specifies CASSITVGASSNTEAFF.

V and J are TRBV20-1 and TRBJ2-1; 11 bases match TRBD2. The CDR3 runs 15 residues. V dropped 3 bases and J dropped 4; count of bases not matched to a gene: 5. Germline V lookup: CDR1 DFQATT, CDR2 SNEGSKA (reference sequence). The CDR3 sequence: CSASWLAGGYNEQFF. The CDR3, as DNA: TGCAGTGCTAGTTGGTTAGCGGGAGGGTACAATGAGCAGTTCTTC.

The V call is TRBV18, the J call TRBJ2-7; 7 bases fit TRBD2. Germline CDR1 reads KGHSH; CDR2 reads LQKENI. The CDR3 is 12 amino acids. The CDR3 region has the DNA TGTGTCGGGGGGACTGGAACCTACGAGCAGTACTTC. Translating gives CVGGTGTYEQYF.

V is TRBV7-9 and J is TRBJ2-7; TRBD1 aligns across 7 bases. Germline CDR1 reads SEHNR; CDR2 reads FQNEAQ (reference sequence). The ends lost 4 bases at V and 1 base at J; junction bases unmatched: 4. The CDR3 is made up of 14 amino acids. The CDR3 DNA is TGTGCCAGCAGCTCTAGGGGACAGTCCTACGAGCAGTACTTC. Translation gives CASSSRGQSYEQYF.

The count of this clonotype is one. The CDR3 reads CASSYGLAGGLEETQYF. CDR3 DNA: TGTGCCAGCAGCTACGGACTAGCGGGGGGGCTAGAGGAGACCCAGTACTTC. This chain uses TRBV5-6 with TRBJ2-5, with 15 bases lining up with TRBD2. Unmatched junction bases numbered 8, after V lost 3 bases and J lost 5 bases. The germline gives CDR1 SGHDT, CDR2 YYEEEE. CDR3 size: 17 residues.

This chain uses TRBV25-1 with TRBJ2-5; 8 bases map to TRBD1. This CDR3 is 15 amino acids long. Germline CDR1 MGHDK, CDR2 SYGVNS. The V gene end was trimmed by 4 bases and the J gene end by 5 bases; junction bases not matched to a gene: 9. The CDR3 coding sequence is TGTGCCAGCAGTGCAATCGGACAGGGTGGGGAGACCCAGTACTTC. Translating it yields CASSAIGQGGETQYF.

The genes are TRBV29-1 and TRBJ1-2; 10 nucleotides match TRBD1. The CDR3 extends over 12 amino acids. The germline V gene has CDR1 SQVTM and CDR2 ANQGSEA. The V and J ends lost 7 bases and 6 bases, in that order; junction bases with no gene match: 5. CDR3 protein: CSAEGQGHGYTF. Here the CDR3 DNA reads TGCAGCGCCGAGGGACAGGGGCATGGCTACACCTTC.

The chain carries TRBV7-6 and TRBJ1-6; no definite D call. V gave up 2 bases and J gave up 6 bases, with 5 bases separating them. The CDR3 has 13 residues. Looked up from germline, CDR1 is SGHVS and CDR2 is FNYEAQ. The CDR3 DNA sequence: TGTGCCAGCAGCTTAATGACTAATTCACCCCTCCACTTT. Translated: CASSLMTNSPLHF.

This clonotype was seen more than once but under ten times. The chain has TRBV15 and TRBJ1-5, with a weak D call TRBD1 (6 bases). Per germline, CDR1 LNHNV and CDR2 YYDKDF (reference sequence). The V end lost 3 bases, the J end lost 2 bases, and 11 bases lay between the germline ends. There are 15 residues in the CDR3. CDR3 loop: CATSRGRGRNQPQHF. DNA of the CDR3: TGTGCCACCAGCAGGGGCAGGGGACGCAATCAGCCCCAGCATTTT.

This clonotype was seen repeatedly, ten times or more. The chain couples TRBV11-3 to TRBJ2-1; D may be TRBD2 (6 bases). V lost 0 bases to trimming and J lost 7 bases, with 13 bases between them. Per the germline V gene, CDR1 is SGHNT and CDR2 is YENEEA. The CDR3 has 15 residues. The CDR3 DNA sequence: TGTGCCAGCAGCTTAGATAAAGCCGGGAGTAATGAGCAGTTCTTC. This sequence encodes CASSLDKAGSNEQFF.

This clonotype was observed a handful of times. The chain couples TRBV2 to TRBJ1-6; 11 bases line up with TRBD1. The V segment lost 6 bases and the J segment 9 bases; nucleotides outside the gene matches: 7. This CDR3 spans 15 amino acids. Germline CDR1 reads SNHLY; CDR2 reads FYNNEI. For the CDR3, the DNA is TGTGCCAGCAGCGGACAGGGGGCGGGCAGTTCACCCCTCCACTTT. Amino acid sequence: CASSGQGAGSSPLHF.

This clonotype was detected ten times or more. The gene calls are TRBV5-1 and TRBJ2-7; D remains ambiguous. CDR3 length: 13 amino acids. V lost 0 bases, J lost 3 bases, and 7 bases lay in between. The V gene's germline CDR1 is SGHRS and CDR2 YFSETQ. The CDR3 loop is CASSLDSRYEQYF. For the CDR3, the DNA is TGCGCCAGCAGCTTGGACAGTCGCTACGAGCAGTACTTC.

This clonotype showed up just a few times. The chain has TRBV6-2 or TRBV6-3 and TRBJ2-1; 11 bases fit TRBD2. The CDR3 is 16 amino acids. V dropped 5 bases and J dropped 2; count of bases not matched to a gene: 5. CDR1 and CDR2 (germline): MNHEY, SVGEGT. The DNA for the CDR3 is TGTGCCAGCAGTCCACGACTAGCGGGAACCTACAATGAGCAGTTCTTC. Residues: CASSPRLAGTYNEQFF.